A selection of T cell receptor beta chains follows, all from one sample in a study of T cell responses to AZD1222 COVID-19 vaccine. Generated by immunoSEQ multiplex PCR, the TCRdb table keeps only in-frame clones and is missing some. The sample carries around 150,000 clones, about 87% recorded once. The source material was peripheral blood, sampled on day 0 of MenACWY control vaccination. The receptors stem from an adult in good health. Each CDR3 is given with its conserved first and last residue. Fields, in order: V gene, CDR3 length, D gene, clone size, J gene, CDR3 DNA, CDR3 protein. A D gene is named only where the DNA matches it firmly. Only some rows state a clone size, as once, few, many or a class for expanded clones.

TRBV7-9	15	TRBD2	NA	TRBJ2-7	TGTGCCAGCAGCCCCCGCGGGACTAGGAAGGGCGAGCAGTACTTC	CASSPRGTRKGEQYF
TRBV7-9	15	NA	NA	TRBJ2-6	TGTGCCAGCAGCTTCCGTTTCTCTGGGGCCAACGTCCTGACTTTC	CASSFRFSGANVLTF
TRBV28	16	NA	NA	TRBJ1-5	TGTGCCAGCAGTCGGACACGGCCGACTATCAATCAGCCCCAGCATTTT	CASSRTRPTINQPQHF
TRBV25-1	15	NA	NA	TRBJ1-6	TGTGCCAGCAGTGTCGGACACGGGTCATATTCACCCCTCCACTTT	CASSVGHGSYSPLHF
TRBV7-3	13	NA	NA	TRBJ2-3	TGTGCCAGCAGCTCCGGGGTGGGTGATACGCAGTATTTT	CASSSGVGDTQYF
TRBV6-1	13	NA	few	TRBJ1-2	TGTGCCAGCAGTGAAGCGCCCTACTATGGCTACACCTTC	CASSEAPYYGYTF
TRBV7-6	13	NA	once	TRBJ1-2	TGTGCCAGCAGTCACCCAAAGAACGTGGGCTACACCTTC	CASSHPKNVGYTF
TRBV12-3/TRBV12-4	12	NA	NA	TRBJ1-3	TGTGCCAGCAGTATCTCCAGAAACACCATATATTTT	CASSISRNTIYF
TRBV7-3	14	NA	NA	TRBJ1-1	TGTGCCAGCAGCCCGGGCCCGTCCCACACTGAAGCTTTCTTT	CASSPGPSHTEAFF
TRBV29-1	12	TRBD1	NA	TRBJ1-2	TGCAGCGTTCTGGGACAGGCTAATGGCTACACCTTC	CSVLGQANGYTF
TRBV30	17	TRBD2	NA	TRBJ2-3	TGTGCCTGGAGTGAGGGGCTGGGACTAGCGGTCACAGATACGCAGTATTTT	CAWSEGLGLAVTDTQYF
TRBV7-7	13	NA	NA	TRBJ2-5	TGTGCTAGCAGCGGCGGGACTCGGGAGACCCAGTACTTC	CASSGGTRETQYF
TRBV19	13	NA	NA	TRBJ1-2	TGTGCCAGTAGTATGAAGGCAGGTAATGGCTACACCTTC	CASSMKAGNGYTF
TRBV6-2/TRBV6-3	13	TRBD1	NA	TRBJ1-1	TGTGCCAGCAGTTACGACAGACAGGGGGCCGCTTTCTTT	CASSYDRQGAAFF
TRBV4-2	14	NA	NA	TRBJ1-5	TGTGCCAGCAGCCAAACAACAGGGAGACAGCCCCAGCATTTT	CASSQTTGRQPQHF
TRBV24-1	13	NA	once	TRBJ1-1	TGTGCCACCAGAGGTCCCAGGTCCACTGAAGCTTTCTTT	CATRGPRSTEAFF
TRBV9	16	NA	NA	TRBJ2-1	TGTGCCAGCAGCGTAGACCGTCAGACCACCTACAATGAGCAGTTCTTC	CASSVDRQTTYNEQFF
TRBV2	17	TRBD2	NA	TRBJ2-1	TGTGCCAGCAGTGTGATGAGGAGCGGGAGCTCCTACAATGAGCAGTTCTTC	CASSVMRSGSSYNEQFF
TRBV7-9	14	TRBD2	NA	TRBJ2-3	TGTGCCAGCAGCTGGACTAGCTCTGTAGATACGCAGTATTTT	CASSWTSSVDTQYF
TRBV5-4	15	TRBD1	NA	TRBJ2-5	TGTGCCAGCAGATTCCGGGGACAGCAACAAGAGACCCAGTACTTC	CASRFRGQQQETQYF
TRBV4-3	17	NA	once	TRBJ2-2	TGCGCCAGCAGCTTAAGGTCTAGCACCCTCTCGACCGGGGAGCTGTTTTTT	CASSLRSSTLSTGELFF
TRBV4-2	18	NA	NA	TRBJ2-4	TGTGCCAGCAGCCAAGGGGTTGTGAGGGGATCGGCCAAAAACATTCAGTACTTC	CASSQGVVRGSAKNIQYF
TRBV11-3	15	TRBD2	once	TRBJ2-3	TGTGCCAGCAGCCCCCTAGCGGGCCTCACAGATACGCAGTATTTT	CASSPLAGLTDTQYF
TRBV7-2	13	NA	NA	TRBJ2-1	TGTGCCAGCAGCCCCGAGGGATACAATGAGCAGTTCTTC	CASSPEGYNEQFF
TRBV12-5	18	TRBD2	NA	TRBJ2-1	TGTGCTAGTGGTTCACCATACACTAGCGGGGGGCACTACAATGAGCAGTTCTTC	CASGSPYTSGGHYNEQFF
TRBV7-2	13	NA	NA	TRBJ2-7	TGTGCCAGCAGCTTAGTAGGGGGGAACGAGCAGTACTTC	CASSLVGGNEQYF
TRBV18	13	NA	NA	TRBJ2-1	TGTGCCAGCTCCCCGCTTCAGCGCGATGAGCAGTTCTTC	CASSPLQRDEQFF
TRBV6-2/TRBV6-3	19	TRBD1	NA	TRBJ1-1	TGTGCCAGCAGTTTCTCATCCGGGACAGGGGGCGCCTCGGACACTGAAGCTTTCTTT	CASSFSSGTGGASDTEAFF
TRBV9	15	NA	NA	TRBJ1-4	TGTGCCAGCAGCGTATCAGGGACGACTAATGAAAAACTGTTTTTT	CASSVSGTTNEKLFF
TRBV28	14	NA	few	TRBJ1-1	TGTGCCAGCAGTGCCGTCAGGGTTTACACTGAAGCTTTCTTT	CASSAVRVYTEAFF
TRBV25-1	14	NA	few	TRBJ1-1	TGTGCCAGCAGTGAATTTAGGCCCGGGGGTGAAGCTTTCTTT	CASSEFRPGGEAFF
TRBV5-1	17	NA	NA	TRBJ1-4	TGCGCCAGCAGCGTGTTCGACTCCAGGGCTTTTAATGAAAAACTGTTTTTT	CASSVFDSRAFNEKLFF
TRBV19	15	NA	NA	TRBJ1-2	TGTGCCAGTATGGAACAGGCGAACCTAAGGGGCGGCTACACCTTC	CASMEQANLRGGYTF
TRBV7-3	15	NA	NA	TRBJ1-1	TGTGCCAGCAGCTTAAGGGGTCCCCCAAACACTGAAGCTTTCTTT	CASSLRGPPNTEAFF
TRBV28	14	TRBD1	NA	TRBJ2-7	TGTGCCAGCAGTTTGCCACAGGGGGCCTACGAGCAGTACTTC	CASSLPQGAYEQYF
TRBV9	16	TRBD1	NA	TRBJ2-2	TGTGCCAGCAGCGTAGTTGGGACAGGCGATAGCGGGGAGCTGTTTTTT	CASSVVGTGDSGELFF
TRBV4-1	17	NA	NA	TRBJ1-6	TGCGCCAGCAGCCAAGAGGGTTCTACCCTTAATAATTCACCCCTCCACTTT	CASSQEGSTLNNSPLHF
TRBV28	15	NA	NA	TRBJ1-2	TGTGCCAGCAGTTCTGGCAGTGTGCTTCGTGGAGGCTACACCTTC	CASSSGSVLRGGYTF
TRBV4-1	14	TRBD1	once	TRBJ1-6	TGCGCCAGCAGCCAAGATCCAGGGGGTTCACCCCTCCACTTT	CASSQDPGGSPLHF
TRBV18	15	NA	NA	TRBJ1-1	TGTGCCAGCTCACTCCCCAGGGCGTTGAACACTGAAGCTTTCTTT	CASSLPRALNTEAFF
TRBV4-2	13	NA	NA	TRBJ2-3	TGTGCCAGCAGCCAAGCGAGCACAGATACGCAGTATTTT	CASSQASTDTQYF
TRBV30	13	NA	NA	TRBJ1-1	TGTGCCTGGAACAGACAGAGTAACACTGAAGCTTTCTTT	CAWNRQSNTEAFF
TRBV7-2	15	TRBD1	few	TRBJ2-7	TGTGCCAGCAACGTTGGACAGGGTTACAGCTACGAGCAGTACTTC	CASNVGQGYSYEQYF
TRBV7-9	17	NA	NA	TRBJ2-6	TGTGCCAGCAGCCCCGAAAAGGGACTGAATGGGGCCAACGTCCTGACTTTC	CASSPEKGLNGANVLTF
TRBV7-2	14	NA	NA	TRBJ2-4	TGTGCCAGCAGCTTAGGGGGCGGGATCAACATTCAGTACTTC	CASSLGGGINIQYF
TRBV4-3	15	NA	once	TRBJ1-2	TGCGCCAGCAGCCAAGATCGCATCGACAACTATGGCTACACCTTC	CASSQDRIDNYGYTF